This TCR beta chain was sequenced for a study of shared clonotypes between healthy human individuals. Sequenced by immunoSEQ multiplex PCR; TCRdb stores in-frame clones only, minus some. The sample consists of 150,000 to 200,000 clones, around 93% of them appearing once. The CDR3 runs 15 residues. Germline CDR1 and CDR2: MNHNY and SVGAGI (reference sequence). V was pared by 5 bases and J by 9 bases, with 20 bases between. This clone was seen a single time. The source of this sequence is a woman younger than 45 in good health. The sequencing sample was made of naive CD4+ T cells sorted from blood. Subset specified: CD45RA+ positively selected. The V and J genes are TRBV6-6 and TRBJ1-3; possible D gene TRBD1, 6 bases. CDR3 in amino acids: CASSPTRRGGGTIYF. CDR3 sequence (DNA): TGTGCCAGCAGTCCCACCCGCAGGGGCGGTGGCACCATATATTTT.